The sequence of this T cell receptor beta chain was determined in a study of blood T cell repertoires in COVID-19. The overall study: The study drew acute and convalescent COVID-19 samples from the United States, Italy and Spain. Sample material is recorded as cDNA or gDNA derived from T cells, B-cell-depleted T cells, or PBMCs.

This clone was counted a single time. Sequenced by immunoSEQ multiplex PCR; TCRdb stores in-frame clones only, minus some. The table includes hundreds of thousands of clones, 75% to 85% detected once. The CDR3 covers 16 residues. CDR1 and CDR2 from the germline V gene are KGHSH and LQKENI. Trimming cost V 3 bases and J 5 bases; bases outside gene matches: 8. This chain links TRBV18 with TRBJ1-2; the match to TRBD1 covers 11 bases. Sequencing was done on a sample of peripheral blood. The receptor was isolated from a human donor in a cohort sampled during active COVID-19. The DNA for the CDR3 is TGTGCCAGCTCACCGACCGGGACAGGGGGTAGTTATGGCTACACCTTC. Protein: CASSPTGTGGSYGYTF.